The subject of this entry is one T cell receptor beta chain. Its antigen is not known. Primers for the PCR totalled 60 Vbeta and 13 Jbeta. Only in-frame clones appear in the TCRdb table, and some are missing; sequencing was by immunoSEQ multiplex PCR. The repertoire includes around 150,000 clones, roughly 66% of them detected once, and over 5% sits in the top ten. This sample was taken from a study of cytomegalovirus exposure and HLA in healthy donors. Study-level points and caveats: The authors enumerated over 150 TCR beta chains as linked to cytomegalovirus. Later examination showed HLA-associated TCR beta chains had greater clonal expansion than equally common others. Several top significant clusters appeared, in a later analysis, to be linked to common viral pathogens.

V lost 3 bases and J lost 6; bases outside the gene matches: 7. The length of the CDR3 is 14 residues. Germline assignment: CDR1 SGHNT and CDR2 YYREEE (reference sequence). This rearrangement joins TRBV5-4 to TRBJ2-3; 7 nucleotides line up with TRBD2. The sequenced material came from PBMCs. This receptor was taken from a woman in her fifties or sixties in good health and CMV-seronegative. In DNA, the CDR3 is TGTGCCAGCAGCTCGGACGGGGGGAGGGATACGCAGTATTTT. Translating it yields CASSSDGGRDTQYF.